The 9 T cell receptor beta chains reported below all come from one sample, sequenced in a study of post-analysis software for immune sequencing data. TCR beta cDNA libraries included unique molecular identifiers. TCRdb reanalysed the PCR reads using MiXCR and keeps one entry per CDR3 protein. The table shows about 200,000 distinct CDR3 sequences, with roughly 28% occurring only once. Points from the study as a whole: Relative to controls, patients had 4 or 5 TRBV segments at higher frequency, with TRBV5-6, TRBV5-1 and TRBV20-1 among these.

Their cognate antigens are unknown. Sequencing was done on a sample of blood. The receptors originated from a girl between 2 and 17 years old with multiple sclerosis.

This clonotype was recorded a few times. The chain carries TRBV20-1 and TRBJ2-7; possible D gene TRBD1, 6 bases. Trimming pared 5 bases from V and 2 bases from J, leaving 10 bases between. This CDR3 has 12 residues. Germline assignment: CDR1 DFQATT and CDR2 SNEGSKA (reference sequence). The CDR3 here is CSARDTAYEQYF. Here the CDR3 DNA reads TGCAGTGCTCGGGACACCGCCTACGAGCAGTACTTC.

The chain joins TRBV28 to TRBJ2-5, with TRBD2 identical over 7 bases. The CDR3 has 15 amino acids. The J segment lost 5 bases and the V segment lost 6 bases, leaving 12 bases of the junction unmatched. Germline values: CDR1 MDHEN, CDR2 SYDVKM. The CDR3 protein is CASRKREGREETQYF. The CDR3 region has the DNA TGTGCCAGCAGAAAGCGGGAAGGGCGCGAGGAGACCCAGTACTTC.

The table lists this clonotype with many counts. One end of the junction is discordant with germline, which a read error may explain. The V gene is TRBV30, the J gene TRBJ2-1; D is unclear. The length of the CDR3 is 12 residues. From germline, CDR1 is GTSNPN and CDR2 SVGIG (reference sequence). This chain's CDR3 is CARSNNYNEQFF. The CDR3 coding sequence is TGTGCCAGGAGTAACAACTACAATGAGCAGTTCTTC.

The chain couples TRBV7-2 to TRBJ2-1; TRBD2 is a possible D gene (5 bases). Judging by the DNA end, TRBJ2-7 fits better; the J call may be wrong. This CDR3 is built from 15 residues. Germline V gene data show CDR1 as SGHTA and CDR2 as FQGNSA. This CDR3 is CASSPNGVSGNEQYF. CDR3 nucleotides: TGTGCCAGCAGCCCCAACGGGGTTTCGGGCAATGAGCAGTACTTC.

This clonotype was recorded at least ten times. The chain links TRBV7-2 to TRBJ2-5; 8 bases fit TRBD2. The CDR3 covers 18 residues. V shed 5 bases, J shed 4 bases, and the junction held 18 bases outside the gene matches. The V gene's germline CDR1 is SGHTA and CDR2 FQGNSA. The CDR3: CASSAPQSYAGGRETQYF. The CDR3 region has the DNA TGTGCCAGCAGCGCTCCCCAGTCCTACGCGGGAGGAAGAGAGACCCAGTACTTC.

A few counts support this clonotype. In DNA, the CDR3 is TGCGCCAGCAGCTCTACCCGGAAGGGGACAGAAGTGGGTATAACTGAAGCTTTCTTT. Translating it yields CASSSTRKGTEVGITEAFF. The chain carries TRBV5-1 and TRBJ1-1, with 7 bases identical to TRBD1. CDR1 and CDR2 (germline): SGHRS, YFSETQ. With V trimmed by 3 bases and J by 5 bases, 22 bases remained unmatched. This CDR3 contains 19 residues.

This clonotype has at least ten counts. The chain recombines TRBV14 with TRBJ2-1, with D possibly being TRBD1 (5 bases). This CDR3 has 13 amino acids. The germline gives CDR1 SGHDN, CDR2 FVKESK. The V gene lost 4 bases and the J gene lost 10 bases, with 14 bases spanning the gap. The CDR3 DNA reads as TGTGCCAGCAGCCCCCGTTTGGGGCGAGAGCAGTTCTTC. Translation: CASSPRLGREQFF.

This clonotype was picked up many times. V and J are TRBV5-6 and TRBJ2-1; D is perhaps TRBD1 (6 bases). The CDR3 runs 14 residues. V shed 6 bases and J shed 4 bases, with 14 bases lying between them. Germline lookup yields CDR1 SGHDT and CDR2 YYEEEE. CDR3 nucleotide sequence: TGTGCCAGCACCCAAGGACAGAAATACAATGAGCAGTTCTTC. This codes for CASTQGQKYNEQFF.

The chain uses TRBV24-1 and TRBJ2-1; a possible D gene is TRBD1 (6 bases). Trimming took off 0 bases at V and 9 bases at J, with 20 bases between the two ends. Germline CDR1 and CDR2: KGHDR and SFDVKD. The CDR3 runs to 17 residues. The CDR3 here is CATSDLPGTSRGSEQFF. The CDR3 DNA follows: TGTGCCACCAGTGATTTGCCGGGGACATCGAGGGGGAGTGAGCAGTTCTTC.